This note documents a single TCR beta chain sequence. Its antigen is not identified. This CDR3 region has 16 residues. Per the germline V gene, CDR1 is SGHNT and CDR2 is YYREEE (reference sequence). V trimming: 0 bases; J trimming: 7 bases; junction bases outside the gene matches: 4. The data were taken from a study of cytomegalovirus exposure and HLA in healthy donors. The PCR ran on 60 Vbeta and 13 Jbeta primers. Original analysis: In a later analysis, of 70 million to 85 million unique beta chains, about 12 million appeared in at least two donors. Some clones are missing from TCRdb's copy, which holds only in-frame ones; the method was immunoSEQ multiplex PCR. The DNA gave D and trimming, while V, J and clone size come from that table. Of around 190,000 clones in the sample, 70% to 85% were seen once. Study results and limitations: Analysis was carried out at a later point, and it linked a missense DCLRE1C variant to TCR beta V- and J-gene trimming.

Sequenced: PBMCs. The rearrangement uses TRBV5-4 and TRBJ2-1; 13 nucleotides line up with TRBD2. The receptor's source is a man aged 40-49 years in good health and CMV-seropositive. The CDR3, as DNA: TGTGCCAGCAGCTTGGCCGGGACTAGCGGGAATAATGAGCAGTTCTTC. Encoded protein: CASSLAGTSGNNEQFF.